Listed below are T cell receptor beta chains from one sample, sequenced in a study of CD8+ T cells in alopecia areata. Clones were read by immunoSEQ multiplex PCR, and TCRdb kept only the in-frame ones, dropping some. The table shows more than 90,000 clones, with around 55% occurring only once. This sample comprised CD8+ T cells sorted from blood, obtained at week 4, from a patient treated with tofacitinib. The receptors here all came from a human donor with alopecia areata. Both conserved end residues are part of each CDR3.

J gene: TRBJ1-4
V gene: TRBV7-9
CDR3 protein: CASSLVLQADEELFF

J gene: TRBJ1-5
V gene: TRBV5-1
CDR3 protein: CASSLGTGVDQPQHF

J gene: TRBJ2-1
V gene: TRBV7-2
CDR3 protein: CASRTGFDEQFF

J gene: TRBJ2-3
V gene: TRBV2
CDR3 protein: CASSSTRTSGSTDTQYF

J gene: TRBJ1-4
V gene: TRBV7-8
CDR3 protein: CASSSRQGPNEKLFF

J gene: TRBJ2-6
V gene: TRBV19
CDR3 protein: CASRNSGANVLTF

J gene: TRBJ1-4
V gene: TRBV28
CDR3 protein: CASRRLNRDPTEKLFF

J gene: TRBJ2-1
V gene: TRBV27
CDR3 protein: CASSPVGAGNEQFF

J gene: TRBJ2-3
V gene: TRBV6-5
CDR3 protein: CASSAQGGTDTQYF

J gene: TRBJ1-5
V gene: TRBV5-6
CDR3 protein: CASSLGGGGGQPQHF

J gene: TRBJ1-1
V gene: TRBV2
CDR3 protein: CASRGTEAFF

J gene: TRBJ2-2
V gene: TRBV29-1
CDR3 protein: CSVDSPNTGELFF

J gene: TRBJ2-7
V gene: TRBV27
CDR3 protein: CASSWESSYEQYF

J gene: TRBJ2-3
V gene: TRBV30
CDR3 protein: CAWSVNWDTQYF

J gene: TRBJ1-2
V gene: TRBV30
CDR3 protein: CAWSVPDYGYTF

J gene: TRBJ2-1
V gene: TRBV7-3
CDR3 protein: CASSAGLADYNEQFF

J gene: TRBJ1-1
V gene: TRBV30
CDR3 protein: CAWSPGMNTEAFF

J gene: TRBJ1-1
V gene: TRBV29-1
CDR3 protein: CSVVGDANTEAFF

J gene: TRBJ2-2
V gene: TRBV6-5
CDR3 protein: CASSLAPGTGELFF

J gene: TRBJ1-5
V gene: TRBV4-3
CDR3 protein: CASSQDSAGVDQPQHF

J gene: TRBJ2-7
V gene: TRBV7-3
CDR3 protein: CASSPTLAAVREQYF

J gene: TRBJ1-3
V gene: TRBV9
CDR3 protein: CASSVDTLAGNTIYF

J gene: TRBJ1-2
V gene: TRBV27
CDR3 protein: CASSLGGDSYGYTF

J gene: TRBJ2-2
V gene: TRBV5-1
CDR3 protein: CASSSGQGVPGELFF

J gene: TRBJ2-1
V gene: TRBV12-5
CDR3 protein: CASGLGVKNEQFF